The next 7 T cell receptor beta chains were all read from a single sample in a study of cytomegalovirus exposure and HLA in healthy donors. PCR used 60 Vbeta primers and 13 Jbeta primers. Profiled with immunoSEQ multiplex PCR; TCRdb holds only in-frame clones, not every one. This sample has 85,000 to 130,000 clones, with 75% found just once. Sequenced: PBMCs. These receptors originate from a woman aged 18-29 years in good health and CMV-seropositive.

This chain uses TRBV28 with TRBJ1-4, with D possibly being TRBD1 (5 bases). This CDR3 is built from 11 residues. Trimming left V 7 bases short and J 8 bases short, with 8 bases between. CDR1 MDHEN and CDR2 SYDVKM come from the germline V gene. CDR3: CASTGGEKLFF. The CDR3, as DNA: TGTGCCAGCACCGGGGGAGAAAAACTGTTTTTT.

Written as DNA, the CDR3 is TGCAGCGTTGTACAGGGGGGGGAAGAGACCCAGTACTTC. The encoded protein is CSVVQGGEETQYF. J is TRBJ2-5 and V is TRBV29-1; possibly TRBD1 for D (8 bases). Trimming stripped 4 bases from V and 3 bases from J, with 12 bases between. CDR3 length: 13 residues. The germline V gene encodes CDR1 SQVTM and CDR2 ANQGSEA.

This clone has a handful of counts. V gene TRBV7-3 combines with J gene TRBJ2-3; 10 bases agree with TRBD2. The CDR3 covers 16 residues. Losses at the gene ends were 2 bases for V and 7 bases for J; bases not matched to a gene: 9. The V gene's germline CDR1 is SGHTA and CDR2 FQGTGA. CDR3 loop: CASSLDPAGGPHTQYF. CDR3 nucleotides: TGTGCCAGCAGCTTAGACCCAGCGGGAGGGCCACATACGCAGTATTTT.

This chain joins TRBV7-9 and TRBJ2-7, with 9 bases fitting TRBD2. The trim removed 1 base at V and 3 bases at J, leaving 4 bases unmatched. This CDR3 comprises 15 residues. Germline loops: CDR1 SEHNR, CDR2 FQNEAQ (reference sequence). CDR3 amino acids: CASSLGSGSHYEQYF. The CDR3 DNA is TGTGCCAGCAGCTTAGGTAGCGGGAGCCACTACGAGCAGTACTTC. The full variable domain, with the rest looked up from reference TRBV7-9 and TRBJ2-7, is DTGVSQNPRHKITKRGQNVTFRCDPISEHNRLYWYRQTLGQGPEFLTYFQNEAQLEKSRLLSDRFSAERPKGSFSTLEIQRTEQGDSAMYLCASSLGSGSHYEQYFGPGTRLTVT.

This clone was counted a single time. The genes are TRBV27 and TRBJ2-3; TRBD2 matches at 12 bases. The trim removed 2 bases at V and 5 bases at J, leaving 11 bases unmatched. The CDR3 totals 18 residues. Germline V CDR1 and CDR2: MNHEY, SMNVEV (reference sequence). CDR3 bases: TGTGCCAGCAGTTTAGTAGGGCTAGCGGGAGGGCCCGAAGATACGCAGTATTTT. This encodes CASSLVGLAGGPEDTQYF.

The chain links TRBV19 to TRBJ2-7; D not resolved. The CDR3 contains 13 residues. Germline V gene sequence: CDR1 LNHDA, CDR2 SQIVND (reference sequence). The V gene lost 8 bases and the J gene lost 3 bases, with 14 bases spanning the gap. CDR3 region: CASSIRGNYEQYF. The CDR3 coding sequence is TGTGCCAGTTCAATTCGAGGCAACTACGAGCAGTACTTC. Full variable domain (rest looked up from reference TRBV19 and TRBJ2-7): DGGITQSPKYLFRKEGQNVTLSCEQNLNHDAMYWYRQDPGQGLRLIYYSQIVNDFQKGDIAEGYSVSREKKESFPLTVTSAQKNPTAFYLCASSIRGNYEQYFGPGTRLTVT.

This clone was seen only a few times. The chain joins TRBV10-3 to TRBJ2-1, with 8 bases matching TRBD2. V was pared by 4 bases and J by 0 bases, with 14 bases of the junction left unmatched. This CDR3 has 19 residues. Germline CDR1 and CDR2: ENHRY and SYGVKD. The CDR3 sequence: CAISVQGQAGVSSYNEQFF. CDR3 DNA: TGTGCCATCAGTGTCCAGGGGCAAGCGGGAGTAAGCTCCTACAATGAGCAGTTCTTC.